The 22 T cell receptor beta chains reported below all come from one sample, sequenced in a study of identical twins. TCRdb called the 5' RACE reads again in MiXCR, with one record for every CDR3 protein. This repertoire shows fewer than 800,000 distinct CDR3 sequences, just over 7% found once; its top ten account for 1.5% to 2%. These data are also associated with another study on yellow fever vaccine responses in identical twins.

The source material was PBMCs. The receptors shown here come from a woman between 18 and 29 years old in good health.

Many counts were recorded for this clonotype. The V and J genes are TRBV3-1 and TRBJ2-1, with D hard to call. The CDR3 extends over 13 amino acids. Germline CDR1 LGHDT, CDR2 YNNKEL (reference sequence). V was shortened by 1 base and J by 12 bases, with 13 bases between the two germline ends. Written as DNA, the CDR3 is TGTGCCAGCAGCCAAGTAACACTGGAAGGGCAGTTCTTC. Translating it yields CASSQVTLEGQFF.

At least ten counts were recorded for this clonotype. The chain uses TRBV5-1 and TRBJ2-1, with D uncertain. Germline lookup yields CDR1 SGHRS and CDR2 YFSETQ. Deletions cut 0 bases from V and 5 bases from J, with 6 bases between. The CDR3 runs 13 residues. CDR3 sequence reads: CASSLDTNNEQFF. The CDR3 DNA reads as TGCGCCAGCAGCTTGGATACGAACAATGAGCAGTTCTTC.

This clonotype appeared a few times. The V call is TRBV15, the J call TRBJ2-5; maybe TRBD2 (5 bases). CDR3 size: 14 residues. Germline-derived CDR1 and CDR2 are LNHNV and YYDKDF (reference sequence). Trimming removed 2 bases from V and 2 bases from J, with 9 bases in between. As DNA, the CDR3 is TGTGCCACCAGCAGATCACGGGGTCAAGAGACCCAGTACTTC. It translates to CATSRSRGQETQYF.

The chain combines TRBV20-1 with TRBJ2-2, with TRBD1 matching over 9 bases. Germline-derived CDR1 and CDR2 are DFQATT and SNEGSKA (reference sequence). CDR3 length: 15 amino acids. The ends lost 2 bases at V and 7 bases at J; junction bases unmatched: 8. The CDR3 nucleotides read TGCAGTGCTAGATCCCCTGGGACAGGGTACGGGGAGCTGTTTTTT. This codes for CSARSPGTGYGELFF.

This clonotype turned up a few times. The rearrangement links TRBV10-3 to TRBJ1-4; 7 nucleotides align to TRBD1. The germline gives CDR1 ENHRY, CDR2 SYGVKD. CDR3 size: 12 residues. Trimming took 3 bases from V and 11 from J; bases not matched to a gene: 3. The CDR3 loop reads CAISETGEKLFF. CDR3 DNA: TGTGCCATCAGTGAAACAGGGGAGAAACTGTTTTTT.

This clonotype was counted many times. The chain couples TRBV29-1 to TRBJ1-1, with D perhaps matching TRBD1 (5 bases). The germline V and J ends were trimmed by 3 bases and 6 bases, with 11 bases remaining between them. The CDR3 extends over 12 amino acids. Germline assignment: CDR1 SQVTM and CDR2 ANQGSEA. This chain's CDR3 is CSVDLPTAEAFF. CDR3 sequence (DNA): TGCAGCGTTGACCTGCCGACAGCTGAAGCTTTCTTT. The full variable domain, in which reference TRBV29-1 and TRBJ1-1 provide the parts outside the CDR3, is SAVISQKPSRDICQRGTSLTIQCQVDSQVTMMFWYRQQPGQSLTLIATANQGSEATYESGFVIDKFPISRPNLTFSTLTVSNMSPEDSSIYLCSVDLPTAEAFFGQGTRLTVV.

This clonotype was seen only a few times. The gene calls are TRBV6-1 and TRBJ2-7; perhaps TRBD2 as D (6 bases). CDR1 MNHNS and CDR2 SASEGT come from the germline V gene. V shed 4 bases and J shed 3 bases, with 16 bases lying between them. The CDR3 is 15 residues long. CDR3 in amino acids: CASSVGRGWDYEQYF. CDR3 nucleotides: TGTGCCAGCAGTGTCGGGAGAGGATGGGACTACGAGCAGTACTTC.

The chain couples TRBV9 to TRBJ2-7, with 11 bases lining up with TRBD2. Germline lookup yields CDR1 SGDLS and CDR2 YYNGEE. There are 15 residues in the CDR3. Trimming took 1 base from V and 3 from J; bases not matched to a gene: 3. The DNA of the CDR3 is TGTGCCAGCAGCGTAACTAGCGGGGGCAACTACGAGCAGTACTTC. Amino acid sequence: CASSVTSGGNYEQYF.

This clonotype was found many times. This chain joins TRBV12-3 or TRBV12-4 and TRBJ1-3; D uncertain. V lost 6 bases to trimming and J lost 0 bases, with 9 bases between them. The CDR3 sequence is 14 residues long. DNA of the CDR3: TGTGCCAGCAGGTCCGGGGACTCTGGAAACACCATATATTTT. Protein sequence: CASRSGDSGNTIYF.

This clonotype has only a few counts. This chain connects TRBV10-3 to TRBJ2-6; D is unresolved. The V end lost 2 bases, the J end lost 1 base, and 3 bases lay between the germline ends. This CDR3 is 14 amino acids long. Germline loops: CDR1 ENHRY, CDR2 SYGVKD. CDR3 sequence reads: CAISERSGANVLTF. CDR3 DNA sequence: TGTGCCATCAGTGAGCGGTCTGGGGCCAACGTCCTGACTTTC.

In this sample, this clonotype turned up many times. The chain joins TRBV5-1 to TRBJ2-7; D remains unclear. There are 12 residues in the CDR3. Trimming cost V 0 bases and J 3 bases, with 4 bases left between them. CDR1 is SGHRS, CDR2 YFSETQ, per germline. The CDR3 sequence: CASSLEGYEQYV. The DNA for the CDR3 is TGCGCCAGCAGCTTGGAGGGCTACGAGCAGTACGTC.

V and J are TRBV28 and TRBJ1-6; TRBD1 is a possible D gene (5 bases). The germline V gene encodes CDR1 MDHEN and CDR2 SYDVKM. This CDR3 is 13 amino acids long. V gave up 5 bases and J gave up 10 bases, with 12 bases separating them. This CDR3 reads CASSVPGNSPLHF. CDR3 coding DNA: TGTGCCAGCAGTGTACCAGGGAACTCACCCCTCCACTTT.

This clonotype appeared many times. The CDR3 nucleotides are TGCGCCAGCAGCCCCGGGACAGGGATGAGGGCAGATACGCAGTATTTT. It yields the protein CASSPGTGMRADTQYF. The chain employs TRBV5-1 and TRBJ2-3, with 9 positions matching TRBD1. Trimming cost V 4 bases and J 4 bases; bases outside gene matches: 10. Germline V lookup: CDR1 SGHRS, CDR2 YFSETQ. The CDR3 runs 16 residues.

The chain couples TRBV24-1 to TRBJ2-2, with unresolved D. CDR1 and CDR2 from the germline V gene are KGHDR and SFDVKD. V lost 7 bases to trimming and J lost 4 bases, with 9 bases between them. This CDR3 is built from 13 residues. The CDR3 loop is CATSPRGTGELFF. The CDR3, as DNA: TGTGCCACCAGCCCTCGAGGCACCGGGGAGCTGTTTTTT.

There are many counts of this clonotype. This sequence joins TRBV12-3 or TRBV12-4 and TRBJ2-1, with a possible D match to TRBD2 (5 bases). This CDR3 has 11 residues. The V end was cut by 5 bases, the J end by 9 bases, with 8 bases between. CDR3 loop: CASSPRVEQFF. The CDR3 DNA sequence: TGTGCCAGCAGTCCGAGGGTTGAGCAGTTCTTC.

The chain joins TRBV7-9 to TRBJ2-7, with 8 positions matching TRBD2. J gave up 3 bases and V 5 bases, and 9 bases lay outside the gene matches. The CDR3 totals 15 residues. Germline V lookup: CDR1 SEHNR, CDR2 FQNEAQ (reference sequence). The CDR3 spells CASSPWAGGRYEQYF. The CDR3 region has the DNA TGTGCCAGCAGCCCGTGGGCGGGAGGTCGCTACGAGCAGTACTTC.

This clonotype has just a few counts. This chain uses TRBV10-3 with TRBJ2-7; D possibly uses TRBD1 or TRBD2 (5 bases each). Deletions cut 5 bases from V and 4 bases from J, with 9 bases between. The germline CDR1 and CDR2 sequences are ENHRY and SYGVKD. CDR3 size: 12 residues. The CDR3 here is CAISRDPYEQYF. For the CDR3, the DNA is TGTGCCATCAGTAGGGACCCTTACGAGCAGTACTTC.

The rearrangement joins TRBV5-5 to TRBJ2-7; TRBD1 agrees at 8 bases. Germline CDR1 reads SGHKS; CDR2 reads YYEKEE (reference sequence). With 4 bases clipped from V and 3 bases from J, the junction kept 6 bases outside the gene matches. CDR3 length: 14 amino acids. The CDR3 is CASSTGTGNYEQYF. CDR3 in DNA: TGTGCCAGCAGCACCGGGACAGGCAACTACGAGCAGTACTTC.

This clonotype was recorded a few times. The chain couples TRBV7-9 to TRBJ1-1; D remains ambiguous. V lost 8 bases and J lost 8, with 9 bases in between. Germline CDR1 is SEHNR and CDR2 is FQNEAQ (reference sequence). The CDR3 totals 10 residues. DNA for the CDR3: TGTGCCAGCTCGCAGACCGAAGCTTTCTTT. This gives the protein CASSQTEAFF.

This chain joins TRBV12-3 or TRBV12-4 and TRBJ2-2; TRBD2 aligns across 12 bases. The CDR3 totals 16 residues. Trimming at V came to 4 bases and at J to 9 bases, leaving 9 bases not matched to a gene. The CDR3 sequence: CASSSTSGGSFRELFF. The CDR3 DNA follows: TGTGCCAGCAGTTCCACTAGCGGGGGGTCCTTTAGGGAGCTGTTTTTT.

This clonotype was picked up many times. CDR3 in amino acids: CASSFSGTEAFF. The CDR3 region has the DNA TGTGCCAGCAGCTTTTCGGGCACTGAAGCTTTCTTT. This chain connects TRBV12-3 or TRBV12-4 to TRBJ1-1, with D unresolved. V lost 6 bases and J lost 4, with 9 bases in between. The CDR3 runs 12 residues.

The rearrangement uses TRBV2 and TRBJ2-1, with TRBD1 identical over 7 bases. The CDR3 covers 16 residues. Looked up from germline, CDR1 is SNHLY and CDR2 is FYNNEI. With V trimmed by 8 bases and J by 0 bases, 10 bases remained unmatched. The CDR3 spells CASARQGLSSYNEQFF. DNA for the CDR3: TGTGCCAGCGCAAGACAGGGTCTCAGCTCCTACAATGAGCAGTTCTTC.